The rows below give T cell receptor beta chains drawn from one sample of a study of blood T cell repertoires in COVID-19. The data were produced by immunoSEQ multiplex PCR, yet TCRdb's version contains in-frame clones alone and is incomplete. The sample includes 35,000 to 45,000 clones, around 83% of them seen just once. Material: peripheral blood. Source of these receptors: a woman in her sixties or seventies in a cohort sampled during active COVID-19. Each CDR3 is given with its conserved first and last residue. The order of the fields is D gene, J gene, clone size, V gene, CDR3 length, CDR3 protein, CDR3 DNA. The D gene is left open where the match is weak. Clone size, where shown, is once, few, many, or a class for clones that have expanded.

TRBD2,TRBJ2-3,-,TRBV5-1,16,CASSLGLADSTDTQYF,TGCGCCAGCAGCTTGGGCCTAGCGGATAGCACAGATACGCAGTATTTT
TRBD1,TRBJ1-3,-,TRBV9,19,CASSDQNVPGQGLGNTIYF,TGTGCCAGCAGCGATCAAAACGTCCCGGGACAGGGTTTGGGAAACACCATATATTTT
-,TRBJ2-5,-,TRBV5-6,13,CASSFGAEETQYF,TGTGCCAGCAGCTTTGGGGCAGAAGAGACCCAGTACTTC
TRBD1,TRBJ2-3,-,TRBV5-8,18,CASSLRWAGGRVADTQYF,TGTGCCAGCAGCTTACGCTGGGCAGGGGGCCGGGTAGCAGATACGCAGTATTTT
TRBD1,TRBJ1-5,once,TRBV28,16,CASSSVKGAEDQPQHF,TGTGCCAGCAGTTCCGTAAAGGGGGCGGAGGATCAGCCCCAGCATTTT
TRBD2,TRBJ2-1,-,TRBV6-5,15,CASSSTSGSRYEQFF,TGTGCCAGCAGCTCTACTAGCGGGAGTCGGTATGAGCAGTTCTTC
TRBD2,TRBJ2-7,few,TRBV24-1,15,CATSDQRTSGDEQYF,TGTGCCACCAGTGACCAACGGACTAGCGGGGACGAGCAGTACTTC
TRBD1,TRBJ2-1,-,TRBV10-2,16,CASSGSTGDSYNEQFF,TGCGCCAGCAGCGGTTCCACAGGGGACTCCTACAATGAGCAGTTCTTC
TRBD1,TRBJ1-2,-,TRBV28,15,CASSRDRATNYGYTF,TGTGCCAGCAGTCGAGACAGGGCGACTAACTATGGCTACACCTTC
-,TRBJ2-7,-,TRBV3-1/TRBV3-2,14,CASSQDSGMAVQYF,TGTGCCAGCAGCCAAGATTCCGGGATGGCAGTGCAGTACTTC
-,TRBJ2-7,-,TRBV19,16,CASSILRQGGLYEQYF,TGTGCCAGTAGTATCCTCCGCCAAGGGGGTCTCTACGAGCAGTACTTC
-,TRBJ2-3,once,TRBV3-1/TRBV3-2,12,CASSTHTDTQYF,TGTGCCAGCAGCACTCACACAGATACGCAGTATTTT
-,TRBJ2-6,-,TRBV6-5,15,CASTGQSSGANVLTF,TGTGCCAGCACCGGACAGTCCTCTGGGGCCAACGTCCTGACTTTC
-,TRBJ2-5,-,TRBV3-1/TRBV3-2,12,CASSQDMETQYF,TGTGCCAGCAGCCAAGATATGGAGACCCAGTACTTC
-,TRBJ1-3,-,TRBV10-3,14,CAISPTGAGNTIYF,TGTGCCATCAGCCCCACAGGAGCTGGAAACACCATATATTTT
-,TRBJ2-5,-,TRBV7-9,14,CASSSKGLQETQYF,TGTGCCAGCAGCTCCAAGGGACTCCAAGAGACCCAGTACTTC
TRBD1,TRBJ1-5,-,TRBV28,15,CASSRTGADNQPQHF,TGTGCCAGCAGCCGGACAGGGGCGGACAATCAGCCCCAGCATTTT
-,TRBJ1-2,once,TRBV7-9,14,CASSLETDTYGYTF,TGTGCCAGCAGCTTAGAGACAGATACCTATGGCTACACCTTC
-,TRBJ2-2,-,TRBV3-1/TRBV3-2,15,CASSQDLELAGELFF,TGTGCCAGCAGCCAAGACCTGGAGCTGGCGGGGGAGCTGTTTTTT
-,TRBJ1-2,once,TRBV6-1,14,CASSEGDLPYGYTF,TGTGCCAGCAGTGAAGGGGACTTGCCCTATGGCTACACCTTC
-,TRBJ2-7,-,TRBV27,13,CASKQGGSYEQYF,TGTGCCAGCAAGCAGGGGGGCTCCTACGAGCAGTACTTC
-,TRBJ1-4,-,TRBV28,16,CASSGGPGLRGEKLFF,TGTGCCAGCAGTGGCGGCCCCGGACTGCGTGGAGAAAAACTGTTTTTT
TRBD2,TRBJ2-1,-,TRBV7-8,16,CASSLMSGSSYNEQFF,TGTGCCAGCAGCTTAATGAGCGGGAGCTCCTACAATGAGCAGTTCTTC
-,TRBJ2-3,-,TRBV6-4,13,CASSTGGTDTQYF,TGTGCCAGCAGTACAGGAGGCACAGATACGCAGTATTTT
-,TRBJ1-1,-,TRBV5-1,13,CASRNGENTEAFF,TGCGCCAGCAGGAACGGAGAGAACACTGAAGCTTTCTTT
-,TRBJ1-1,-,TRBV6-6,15,CASSPPRMAATEAFF,TGTGCCAGCAGTCCCCCTCGGATGGCGGCCACTGAAGCTTTCTTT
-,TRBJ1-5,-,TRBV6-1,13,CASTLGENQPQHF,TGTGCCAGCACCCTAGGGGAAAATCAGCCCCAGCATTTT
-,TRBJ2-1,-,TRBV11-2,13,CASSLGLDNEQFF,TGTGCCAGCAGCTTAGGACTAGACAATGAGCAGTTCTTC
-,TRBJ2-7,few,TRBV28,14,CASRPTGWPYEQYF,TGTGCCAGCAGACCTACAGGATGGCCCTACGAGCAGTACTTC
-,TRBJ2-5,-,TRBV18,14,CASSPDTFQGTQYF,TGTGCCAGCTCACCTGACACCTTCCAGGGGACCCAGTACTTC
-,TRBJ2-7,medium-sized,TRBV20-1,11,CSALRSYEQYF,TGCAGTGCTCTCAGGTCCTACGAGCAGTACTTC
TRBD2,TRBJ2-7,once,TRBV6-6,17,CASSPGTSGTSSYEQYF,TGTGCCAGCAGTCCTGGGACTAGCGGGACCTCCTCCTACGAGCAGTACTTC
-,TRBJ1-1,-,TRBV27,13,CASSLGLGTEAFF,TGTGCCAGCAGTTTAGGGCTGGGCACTGAAGCTTTCTTT
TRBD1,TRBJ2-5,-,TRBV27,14,CASSSMDRAETQYF,TGTGCCAGCAGTTCGATGGACAGGGCGGAGACCCAGTACTTC
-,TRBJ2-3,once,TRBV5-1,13,CASTGVSTDTQYF,TGCGCCAGCACGGGGGTCAGCACAGATACGCAGTATTTT
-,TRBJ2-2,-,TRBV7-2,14,CATSQPGGGGELFF,TGTGCCACGAGCCAGCCGGGGGGCGGTGGGGAGCTGTTTTTT
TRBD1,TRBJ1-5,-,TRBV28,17,CASSLYTGALSNQPQHF,TGTGCCAGCAGTTTATATACAGGGGCACTTAGCAATCAGCCCCAGCATTTT
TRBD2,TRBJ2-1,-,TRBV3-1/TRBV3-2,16,CASSQDPSGAYNEQFF,TGTGCCAGCAGCCAAGACCCTAGCGGGGCCTACAATGAGCAGTTCTTC
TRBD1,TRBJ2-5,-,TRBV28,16,CASNPTNSGQGETQYF,TGTGCCAGCAACCCAACAAATTCGGGACAGGGGGAGACCCAGTACTTC
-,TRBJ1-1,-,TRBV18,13,CATTPSGLDEAFF,TGTGCCACCACCCCATCGGGTTTAGATGAAGCTTTCTTT
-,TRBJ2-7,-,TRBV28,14,CASISPGESVEQYF,TGTGCCAGCATCTCTCCGGGGGAGTCGGTCGAGCAGTACTTC
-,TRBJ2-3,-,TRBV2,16,CASSEGFLSGTDTQYF,TGTGCCAGCAGTGAAGGTTTCCTCTCGGGCACAGATACGCAGTATTTT
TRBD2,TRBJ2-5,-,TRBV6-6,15,CASSNLAGGGETQYF,TGTGCCAGCAGCAACCTGGCGGGAGGGGGCGAGACCCAGTACTTC
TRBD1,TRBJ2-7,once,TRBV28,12,CASHRGSYEQYF,TGTGCCAGCCACAGGGGCTCCTACGAGCAGTACTTC